The present TCR beta chain was sequenced within a study of Ad26.COV2.S vaccination and SARS-CoV-2 variants. Study background: Donor was assigned to the Ad26.COV2.S arm of trial COV1001. Once or twice, 56 days apart, Ad26.COV2.S was delivered intramuscularly. Findings of the study overall: Vaccinees displayed broader spike-specific TCR repertoires than placebo recipients. Possibly, TCR breadth and depth analyses underestimated total T cell responses.

This sample's treatment: about 20 received Ad26.COV2.S at low or high dose, single or two shots; roughly five received placebo; per-sample allocation not given. The investigators took samples on day 63 after the first vaccine or placebo injection. Comment on this clone: Its antigen remains unknown.

TCRdb keeps only in-frame clones here, not all; method: immunoSEQ multiplex PCR. The sample carries over 350,000 clones, approximately 86% recorded once. Trimming shortened V by 5 bases and J by 3 bases, and 19 bases separated the two germline ends. CDR3 length: 16 amino acids. Per the germline V gene, CDR1 is SGHAT and CDR2 is FQNNGV. The chain is built from TRBV11-2 and TRBJ1-1, with unresolved D. This specimen consisted of peripheral blood, obtained in a trial of Ad26.COV2.S vaccine versus placebo. This sequence was found in a person between 18 and 65 years old who received the Ad26.COV2.S COVID-19 vaccine or a placebo. DNA for the CDR3: TGTGCCAGCAGCCGACGGTGGGTCGGGGAGCACACTGAAGCTTTCTTT. This sequence encodes CASSRRWVGEHTEAFF. The full variable domain, its missing parts supplied by reference TRBV11-2 and TRBJ1-1, is EAGVAQSPRYKIIEKRQSVAFWCNPISGHATLYWYQQILGQGPKLLIQFQNNGVVDDSQLPKDRFSAERLKGVDSTLKIQPAKLEDSAVYLCASSRRWVGEHTEAFFGQGTRLTVV.